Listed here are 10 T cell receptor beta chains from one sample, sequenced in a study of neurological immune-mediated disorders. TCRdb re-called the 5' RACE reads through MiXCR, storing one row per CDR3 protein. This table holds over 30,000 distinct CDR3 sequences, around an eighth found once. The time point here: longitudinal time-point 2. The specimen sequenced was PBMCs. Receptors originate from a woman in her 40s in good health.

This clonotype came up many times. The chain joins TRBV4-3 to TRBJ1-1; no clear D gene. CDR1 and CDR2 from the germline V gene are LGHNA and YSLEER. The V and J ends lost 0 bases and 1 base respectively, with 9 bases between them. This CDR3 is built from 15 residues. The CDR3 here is CASSQDMGSNTEAFF. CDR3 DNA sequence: TGCGCCAGCAGCCAAGATATGGGGTCGAACACTGAAGCTTTCTTT.

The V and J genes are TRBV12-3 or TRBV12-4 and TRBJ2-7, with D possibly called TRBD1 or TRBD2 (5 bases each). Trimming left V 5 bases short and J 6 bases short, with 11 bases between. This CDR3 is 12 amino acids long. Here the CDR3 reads CASSPTGPEQYF. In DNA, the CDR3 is TGTGCCAGCAGTCCCACGGGGCCCGAGCAGTACTTC.

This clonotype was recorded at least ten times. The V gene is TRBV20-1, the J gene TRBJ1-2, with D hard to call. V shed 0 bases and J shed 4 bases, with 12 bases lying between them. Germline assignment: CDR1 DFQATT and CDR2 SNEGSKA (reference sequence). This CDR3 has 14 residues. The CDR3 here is CSARDPAAVYGYTF. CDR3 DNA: TGCAGTGCTAGAGATCCTGCGGCGGTCTATGGCTACACCTTC.

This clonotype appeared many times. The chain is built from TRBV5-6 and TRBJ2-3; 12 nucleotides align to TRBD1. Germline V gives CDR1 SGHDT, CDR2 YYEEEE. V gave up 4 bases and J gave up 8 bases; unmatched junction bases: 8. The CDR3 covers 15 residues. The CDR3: CASSGDRGRGGTQYF. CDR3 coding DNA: TGTGCCAGCAGCGGGGACAGGGGGCGCGGGGGTACGCAGTATTTT.

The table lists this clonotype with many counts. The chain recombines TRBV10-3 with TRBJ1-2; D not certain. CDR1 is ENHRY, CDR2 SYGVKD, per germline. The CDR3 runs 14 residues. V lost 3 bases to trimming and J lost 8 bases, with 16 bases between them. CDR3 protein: CAISESDPSWGYTF. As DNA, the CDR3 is TGTGCCATCAGTGAATCTGACCCGTCGTGGGGCTACACCTTC.

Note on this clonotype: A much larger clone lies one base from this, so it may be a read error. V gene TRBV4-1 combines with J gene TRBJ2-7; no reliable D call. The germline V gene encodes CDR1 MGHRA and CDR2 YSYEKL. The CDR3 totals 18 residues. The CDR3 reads CASIQDVRLLVSIYEQYF. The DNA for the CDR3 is TGCGCCAGCATCCAAGATGTGCGACTCCTAGTATCTATCTACGAGCAGTACTTC.

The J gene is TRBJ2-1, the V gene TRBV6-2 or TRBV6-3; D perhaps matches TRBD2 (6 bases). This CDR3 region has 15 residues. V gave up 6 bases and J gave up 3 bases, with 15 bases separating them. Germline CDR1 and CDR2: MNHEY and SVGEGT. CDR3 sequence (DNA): TGTGCCAGCAGCCTACTCCCCGGGAGCTACAATGAGCAGTTCTTC. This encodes CASSLLPGSYNEQFF.

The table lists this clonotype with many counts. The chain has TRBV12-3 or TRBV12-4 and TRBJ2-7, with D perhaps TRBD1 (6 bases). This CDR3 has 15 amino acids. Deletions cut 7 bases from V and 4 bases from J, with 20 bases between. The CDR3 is CASKGEGGVPYEQYF. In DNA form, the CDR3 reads TGTGCCAGCAAAGGGGAAGGGGGAGTCCCTTACGAGCAGTACTTC.

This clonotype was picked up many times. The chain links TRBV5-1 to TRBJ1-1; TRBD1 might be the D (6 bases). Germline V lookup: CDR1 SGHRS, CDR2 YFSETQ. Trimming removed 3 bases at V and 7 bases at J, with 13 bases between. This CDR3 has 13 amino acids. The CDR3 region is CASSSPGAREAFF. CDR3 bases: TGCGCCAGCAGCTCCCCGGGGGCGCGTGAAGCTTTCTTT.

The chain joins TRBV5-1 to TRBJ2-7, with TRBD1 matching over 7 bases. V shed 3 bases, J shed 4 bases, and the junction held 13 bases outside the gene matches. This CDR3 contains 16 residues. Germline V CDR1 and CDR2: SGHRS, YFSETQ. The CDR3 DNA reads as TGCGCCAGCAGCTCGCAAAAACAGGGGTCGGAGTACGAGCAGTACTTC. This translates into CASSSQKQGSEYEQYF.